The clone carrying this T cell receptor (beta chain) was picked up many times. The antigen is not known. These data are taken from a study of early T cells in non-severe SARS-CoV-2 infection. Study at large: Bulk RNA from unsorted whole blood was sequenced; chains were unpaired.

With 2 bases removed from V and 0 bases from J, the gap between germline ends came to 14 bases. The CDR3 loop spans 17 amino acids. The germline V gene has CDR1 DFQATT and CDR2 SNEGSKA (reference sequence). Study conclusions and caveats: Lookups in VDJdb leaned toward anti-spike CD8 responses and missed private and CD4 specificities.

Researchers tagged individual cDNA molecules with unique molecular identifiers. MiXCR was run by TCRdb on the 5' RACE reads, yielding one entry per CDR3 protein. The sample has fewer than 35,000 distinct CDR3 sequences; about 5% are singletons. The specimen sequenced was whole blood. The chain employs TRBV20-1 and TRBJ1-6; D not certain. The receptor was derived from an adult who was a healthcare worker with PCR-confirmed SARS-CoV-2 infection or an uninfected control (not recorded which). CDR3 bases: TGCAGTGCTAGAAGCTTCCGAGGGAGCTCCTATAATTCACCCCTCCACTTT. Its protein is CSARSFRGSSYNSPLHF.